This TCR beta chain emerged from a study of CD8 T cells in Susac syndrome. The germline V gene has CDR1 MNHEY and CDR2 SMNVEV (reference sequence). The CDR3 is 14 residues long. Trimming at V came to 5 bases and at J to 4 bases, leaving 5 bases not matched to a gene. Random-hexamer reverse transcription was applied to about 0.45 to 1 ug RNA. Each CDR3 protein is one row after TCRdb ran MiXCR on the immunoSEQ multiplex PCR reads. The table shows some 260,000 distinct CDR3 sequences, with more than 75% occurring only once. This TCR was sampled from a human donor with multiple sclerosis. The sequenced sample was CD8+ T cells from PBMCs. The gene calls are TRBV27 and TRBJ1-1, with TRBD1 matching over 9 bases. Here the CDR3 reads CASSGQDRGTEAFF. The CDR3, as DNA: TGTGCCAGCAGTGGACAGGACAGGGGCACTGAAGCTTTCTTT.